The following is a T cell receptor (beta chain) sequence with its context. Sequenced by immunoSEQ multiplex PCR; TCRdb stores in-frame clones only, minus some. This sample has more than 150,000 clones; 90% occur once, and the top ten carry 0.55% to 0.8%. This CDR3 has 18 amino acids. After removal of 5 bases from V and 3 bases from J, the junction contained 15 bases not matched to a gene. CDR1 and CDR2 from the germline V gene are SGHTA and FQGNSA. This record belongs to a study of blood T cell repertoires in COVID-19. This TCR was sampled from a man over 45 with acute or convalescent COVID-19. Sequencing used peripheral blood. This chain connects TRBV7-2 to TRBJ2-1; 8 nucleotides line up with TRBD1. In DNA form, the CDR3 reads TGTGCCAGCAGCGCCGACAGGGGAACCCTCTGGGGCTACAATGAGCAGTTCTTC. Translated, it gives CASSADRGTLWGYNEQFF.